These 27 T cell receptor beta chains came from one sample sequenced in a study of blood T cell repertoires in COVID-19. Assay: immunoSEQ multiplex PCR; the TCRdb copy retains only in-frame clones and omits some. In the table there are 90,000 to 110,000 clones, 81% of which are singletons. The sequenced material came from peripheral blood. These receptors originate from a man at least 80 years old with acute or convalescent COVID-19.

This sequence joins TRBV2 and TRBJ1-6; 8 bases map to TRBD1. The CDR3 loop spans 16 amino acids. Germline CDR1 reads SNHLY; CDR2 reads FYNNEI. V trimming: 2 bases; J trimming: 7 bases; junction bases outside the gene matches: 7. The CDR3, as DNA: TGTGCCAGCAGTGAAAGACAGGGGATAGGGAATTCACCCCTCCACTTT. This gives the protein CASSERQGIGNSPLHF.

J is TRBJ1-1 and V is TRBV18; D is unresolved. V lost 1 base and J 0 bases, leaving 6 bases between the germline ends. The germline V gene encodes CDR1 KGHSH and CDR2 LQKENI. This CDR3 comprises 14 residues. The CDR3: CASSPLGLNTEAFF. The CDR3, as DNA: TGTGCCAGCTCACCACTGGGCCTGAACACTGAAGCTTTCTTT.

The table lists this clone with a count of one. The rearrangement links TRBV18 to TRBJ1-1; tentative D call: TRBD1 (6 bases). The CDR3 is 15 residues long. V was pared by 3 bases and J by 5 bases, with 16 bases between. CDR1 is KGHSH and CDR2 is LQKENI in the germline V gene. In nucleotides, the CDR3 is TGTGCCAGCTCACCTTCCGGGGGGGCAAATACTGAAGCTTTCTTT. It is translated as CASSPSGGANTEAFF.

V and J are TRBV7-9 and TRBJ2-3, with 7 bases aligning to TRBD1. V shed 9 bases, J shed 2 bases, and the junction held 2 bases outside the gene matches. CDR1 is SEHNR and CDR2 is FQNEAQ in the germline V gene (reference sequence). The CDR3 sequence is 12 residues long. CDR3 loop: CARQGITDTQYF. Written as DNA, the CDR3 is TGTGCCAGACAGGGGATCACAGATACGCAGTATTTT.

The chain is built from TRBV6-5 and TRBJ2-6, with 9 positions matching TRBD1. After removal of 4 bases from V and 1 base from J, the junction contained 2 bases not matched to a gene. The CDR3 has 16 residues. Germline CDR1 MNHEY, CDR2 SVGAGI. CDR3 region: CASSFGTGSGANVLTF. The DNA for the CDR3 is TGTGCCAGCAGTTTCGGGACAGGGTCTGGGGCCAACGTCCTGACTTTC.

The chain employs TRBV5-1 and TRBJ2-7; TRBD1 matches at 12 bases. The V segment lost 8 bases and the J segment 6 bases; nucleotides outside the gene matches: 9. The CDR3 totals 14 residues. Looked up from germline, CDR1 is SGHRS and CDR2 is YFSETQ. Written as DNA, the CDR3 is TGCGCCAGTACCACCGGGACAGGGGGCACCGAGCAGTACTTC. Translation: CASTTGTGGTEQYF. Supplemented by reference TRBV5-1 and TRBJ2-7, the full variable domain reads KAGVTQTPRYLIKTRGQQVTLSCSPISGHRSVSWYQQTPGQGLQFLFEYFSETQRNKGNFPGRFSGRQFSNSRSEMNVSTLELGDSALYLCASTTGTGGTEQYFGPGTRLTVT.

The chain employs TRBV30 and TRBJ1-3; no reliable D call. The V gene's germline CDR1 is GTSNPN and CDR2 SVGIG (reference sequence). The CDR3 has 12 residues. The germline V and J ends were trimmed by 2 bases and 0 bases, with 2 bases remaining between them. Here the CDR3 DNA reads TGTGCCTGGAGTCACTCTGGAAACACCATATATTTT. This encodes CAWSHSGNTIYF.

V and J are TRBV28 and TRBJ1-5, with a tentative D call TRBD1 (5 bases). Germline V gives CDR1 MDHEN, CDR2 SYDVKM. V shed 2 bases and J shed 6 bases, with 14 bases lying between them. The CDR3 extends over 15 amino acids. CDR3 nucleotides: TGTGCCAGCAGTTTACTGCAGGGATTCGGTCAGCCCCAGCATTTT. This encodes CASSLLQGFGQPQHF.

V and J are TRBV7-2 and TRBJ2-5; 9 positions agree with TRBD1. The CDR3 has 15 residues. The V and J ends lost 2 bases and 2 bases, in that order; junction bases with no gene match: 3. Looked up from germline, CDR1 is SGHTA and CDR2 is FQGNSA. The CDR3 is CASSLHGTGQETQYF. In DNA, the CDR3 is TGTGCCAGCAGCTTACACGGGACAGGGCAAGAGACCCAGTACTTC.

The genes are TRBV5-1 and TRBJ2-7; 10 nucleotides line up with TRBD1. The CDR3 totals 15 residues. V shed 4 bases, J shed 1 base, and the junction held 5 bases outside the gene matches. Germline V CDR1 and CDR2: SGHRS, YFSETQ. The CDR3 here is CASSPRTGGSYEQYF. The CDR3 DNA follows: TGCGCCAGCAGCCCCCGGACAGGGGGATCCTACGAGCAGTACTTC.

The chain is built from TRBV18 and TRBJ2-7; TRBD1 matches at 8 bases. Germline loops: CDR1 KGHSH, CDR2 LQKENI. The trim removed 3 bases at V and 0 bases at J, leaving 1 base unmatched. The CDR3 covers 14 residues. The CDR3 spells CASSPTGASYEQYF. The CDR3, as DNA: TGTGCCAGCTCACCGACAGGGGCCTCCTACGAGCAGTACTTC.

This sequence joins TRBV5-1 and TRBJ1-3, with TRBD1 matching 9 bases. The CDR3 loop spans 18 amino acids. The germline CDR1 and CDR2 sequences are SGHRS and YFSETQ. J gave up 2 bases and V 0 bases, and 9 bases lay outside the gene matches. Written as DNA, the CDR3 is TGCGCCAGCAGCTTGGATTTCACAGGGGGCCGACCTGGAAACACCATATATTTT. Translating gives CASSLDFTGGRPGNTIYF.

The chain is built from TRBV5-1 and TRBJ2-5, with 8 bases that match TRBD1. With V trimmed by 4 bases and J by 2 bases, 7 bases remained unmatched. Looked up from germline, CDR1 is SGHRS and CDR2 is YFSETQ. This CDR3 has 15 residues. The CDR3 region is CASSPRTGQQETQYF. Written as DNA, the CDR3 is TGCGCCAGCAGCCCGCGGACAGGGCAGCAAGAGACCCAGTACTTC.

This clone has only a few counts. DNA for the CDR3: TGTGCCAGCAGCTTAGGAGCTGAAGAGCAGTACTTC. Amino acids: CASSLGAEEQYF. V gene TRBV7-9 combines with J gene TRBJ2-7, with D uncertain. CDR1 is SEHNR, CDR2 FQNEAQ, per germline (reference sequence). The CDR3 spans 12 residues. Trimming took off 1 base at V and 7 bases at J, with 8 bases between the two ends.

This sequence joins TRBV18 and TRBJ1-1; 9 bases agree with TRBD1. In germline, CDR1 is KGHSH, CDR2 LQKENI. CDR3 length: 17 residues. After removal of 6 bases from V and 0 bases from J, the junction contained 11 bases not matched to a gene. CDR3 sequence: CASSLDRGREMNTEAFF. The CDR3 bases are TGTGCCAGCTCGCTGGACAGGGGTAGAGAGATGAACACTGAAGCTTTCTTT.

J is TRBJ1-1 and V is TRBV5-1; possibly TRBD1 for D (5 bases). Germline V gene sequence: CDR1 SGHRS, CDR2 YFSETQ. Deletions cut 3 bases from V and 2 bases from J, with 8 bases between. The CDR3 is made up of 13 amino acids. The CDR3 reads CASSWTRNTEAFF. DNA for the CDR3: TGCGCCAGCAGCTGGACAAGAAACACTGAAGCTTTCTTT.

The genes are TRBV5-1 and TRBJ2-7; maybe TRBD1 (6 bases). Deletions cut 4 bases from V and 0 bases from J, with 20 bases between. The CDR3 covers 17 residues. Germline CDR1 reads SGHRS; CDR2 reads YFSETQ. The CDR3 region is CASSVYGQLGNSYEQYF. The DNA of the CDR3 is TGCGCCAGCAGCGTTTATGGACAGTTAGGAAACTCCTACGAGCAGTACTTC.

The chain combines TRBV14 with TRBJ2-1; TRBD2 matches 11 bases. CDR1 and CDR2 from the germline V gene are SGHDN and FVKESK. The CDR3 has 17 residues. V trimming: 6 bases; J trimming: 0 bases; junction bases outside the gene matches: 7. This chain's CDR3 is CASSPGLAVASYNEQFF. Written as DNA, the CDR3 is TGTGCCAGCAGTCCGGGACTAGCGGTGGCCTCCTACAATGAGCAGTTCTTC.

V and J are TRBV6-5 and TRBJ2-2, with 9 bases identical to TRBD2. Looked up from germline, CDR1 is MNHEY and CDR2 is SVGAGI. V was pared by 5 bases and J by 5 bases, with 6 bases of the junction left unmatched. This CDR3 spans 15 amino acids. CDR3: CASSLSGSRTGELFF. CDR3 DNA: TGTGCCAGCAGTCTTAGCGGGAGTCGGACCGGGGAGCTGTTTTTT.

This clone was picked up one time. The chain is built from TRBV28 and TRBJ2-7; 9 bases match TRBD1. Unmatched junction bases numbered 9, after V lost 7 bases and J lost 2 bases. CDR1 is MDHEN and CDR2 is SYDVKM in the germline V gene. The CDR3 has 15 residues. The CDR3 DNA reads TGTGCCAGCATTTCCTCGGGACAGGGTACCTACGAGCAGTACTTC. Its protein product is CASISSGQGTYEQYF.

This chain joins TRBV5-1 and TRBJ2-3; D may be TRBD1 (6 bases). CDR1 SGHRS and CDR2 YFSETQ come from the germline V gene. The V and J ends lost 3 bases and 2 bases respectively, with 13 bases between them. The CDR3 has 15 residues. Written as DNA, the CDR3 is TGCGCCAGCAGCTACGGGACACCGGTCACAGATACGCAGTATTTT. Residues: CASSYGTPVTDTQYF. The entire variable domain, with the rest obtained from reference TRBV5-1 and TRBJ2-3, is as follows: KAGVTQTPRYLIKTRGQQVTLSCSPISGHRSVSWYQQTPGQGLQFLFEYFSETQRNKGNFPGRFSGRQFSNSRSEMNVSTLELGDSALYLCASSYGTPVTDTQYFGPGTRLTVL.

The V and J genes are TRBV30 and TRBJ2-1, with TRBD2 matching over 11 bases. V shed 2 bases and J 5 bases; nucleotides not matched to a gene: 5. In germline, CDR1 is GTSNPN, CDR2 SVGIG (reference sequence). The CDR3 length is 15 residues. The CDR3 here is CAWSRGLAGHNEQFF. The CDR3 DNA sequence: TGTGCCTGGAGTCGTGGACTAGCGGGCCACAATGAGCAGTTCTTC.

This chain uses TRBV5-8 with TRBJ2-2; perhaps TRBD1 as D (6 bases). The CDR3 extends over 15 amino acids. Per germline, CDR1 SGHTS and CDR2 YDEGEE. V was pared by 4 bases and J by 0 bases, with 10 bases between. The CDR3 loop reads CASSVDSTNTGELFF. The CDR3 bases are TGTGCCAGCAGCGTGGACAGCACGAACACCGGGGAGCTGTTTTTT.

The V gene is TRBV11-2, the J gene TRBJ2-2; 7 nucleotides match TRBD1. Looked up from germline, CDR1 is SGHAT and CDR2 is FQNNGV. This CDR3 has 14 residues. V was clipped by 6 bases and J by 4 bases; unmatched bases: 5. CDR3 protein: CASSNTGVTGELFF. The DNA for the CDR3 is TGTGCCAGCAGTAATACAGGGGTCACCGGGGAGCTGTTTTTT.

The genes are TRBV30 and TRBJ1-2; D not resolved. CDR1 and CDR2 from the germline V gene are GTSNPN and SVGIG (reference sequence). This CDR3 has 14 residues. V dropped 2 bases and J dropped 4 bases, with 14 bases sitting between them. The CDR3 sequence: CAWSRATHPYGYTF. CDR3 bases: TGTGCCTGGAGTCGCGCAACCCACCCCTATGGCTACACCTTC.

This clone was recorded a few times. CDR3 nucleotide sequence: TGTGCCAGCAGCGTAGAAGCCCGGACAGGGTATAACTATGGCTACACCTTC. It codes for CASSVEARTGYNYGYTF. The V gene is TRBV9, the J gene TRBJ1-2; 8 bases align to TRBD1. Germline lookup yields CDR1 SGDLS and CDR2 YYNGEE. This CDR3 is 17 amino acids long. J was trimmed by 1 base and V by 0 bases; bases with no gene match: 8.

The rearrangement joins TRBV15 to TRBJ2-1; TRBD2 agrees at 13 bases. Germline CDR1 LNHNV, CDR2 YYDKDF (reference sequence). The CDR3 loop spans 19 amino acids. Losses at the gene ends were 1 base for V and 2 bases for J; bases not matched to a gene: 8. The CDR3 loop reads CATSRAWTSGSGTYNEQFF. As DNA, the CDR3 is TGTGCCACCAGCAGAGCATGGACTAGCGGGAGCGGTACCTACAATGAGCAGTTCTTC.